The 26 T cell receptor beta chains given below trace back to one sample, sequenced in a study of T cell responses to AZD1222 COVID-19 vaccine. Assay used: immunoSEQ multiplex PCR; TCRdb lists only in-frame clones, some missing. This table has under 150,000 clones, about 91% appearing once. Sequences were derived from peripheral blood, sampled on day 0 of AZD1222 vaccination. The receptors originated from an adult in good health.

In this sample, this clone turned up once. This sequence joins TRBV2 and TRBJ1-1; D is uncertain. Germline CDR1 reads SNHLY; CDR2 reads FYNNEI. The CDR3 is 14 amino acids. With 2 bases removed from V and 2 bases from J, the gap between germline ends came to 9 bases. The CDR3 sequence is CASSERQINTEAFF. The DNA of the CDR3 is TGTGCCAGCAGTGAAAGGCAGATCAACACTGAAGCTTTCTTT.

The table lists this clone with a count of one. This chain uses TRBV19 with TRBJ1-1, with 9 nucleotides matching TRBD1. V was pared by 7 bases and J by 4 bases, with 4 bases of the junction left unmatched. Germline-derived CDR1 and CDR2 are LNHDA and SQIVND (reference sequence). This CDR3 comprises 13 residues. CDR3 protein: CASTNRGPTEAFF. DNA for the CDR3: TGTGCCAGTACTAACAGGGGGCCCACTGAAGCTTTCTTT.

The CDR3 region has the DNA TGTGCCAGCAGCCTACTCGGCAATTTATGGTTCTTC. It translates to CASSLLGNLWFF. The chain combines TRBV4-2 with TRBJ2-1; D remains unclear. V lost 4 bases and J 15 bases, leaving 16 bases between the germline ends. Germline assignment: CDR1 LGHNA and CDR2 YNFKEQ. The CDR3 length is 12 residues.

This rearrangement joins TRBV19 to TRBJ2-1, with TRBD2 matching over 13 bases. The junction had 6 bases not matched to a gene; V was cut back by 1 base and J by 6 bases. The germline CDR1 and CDR2 sequences are LNHDA and SQIVND (reference sequence). The CDR3 consists of 17 residues. The CDR3 sequence is CASSIGVRLAGGNEQFF. In DNA form, the CDR3 reads TGTGCCAGTAGTATAGGGGTGCGACTAGCGGGGGGCAATGAGCAGTTCTTC.

The chain has TRBV6-2 or TRBV6-3 and TRBJ1-4, with TRBD1 as a possible D gene (6 bases). V lost 0 bases and J lost 10, with 21 bases in between. Germline V CDR1 and CDR2: MNHEY, SVGEGT. This CDR3 spans 17 amino acids. CDR3 region: CASSYSTLRTAYRKLFF. In DNA form, the CDR3 reads TGTGCCAGCAGTTACTCGACGTTAAGGACAGCTTACAGAAAACTGTTTTTT.

V usage is TRBV5-1 and J usage is TRBJ2-7; TRBD2 matches 12 bases. Germline CDR1 reads SGHRS; CDR2 reads YFSETQ. J gave up 0 bases and V 0 bases, and 4 bases lay outside the gene matches. There are 17 residues in the CDR3. CDR3 region: CASSLGLAGVGSYEQYF. CDR3 bases: TGCGCCAGCAGCTTGGGACTAGCGGGGGTGGGCTCCTACGAGCAGTACTTC.

The gene calls are TRBV15 and TRBJ2-1; 7 bases are shared with TRBD2. The germline V gene has CDR1 LNHNV and CDR2 YYDKDF (reference sequence). CDR3 length: 15 amino acids. V gave up 1 base and J gave up 6 bases; unmatched junction bases: 6. The chain's CDR3 is CATSRGGTNFNEQFF. The CDR3 DNA is TGTGCCACCAGCAGAGGGGGGACTAATTTCAATGAGCAGTTCTTC.

The chain links TRBV24-1 to TRBJ2-3; a weak D match, TRBD2 (6 bases). This CDR3 is 14 amino acids long. V was shortened by 4 bases and J by 4 bases, with 11 bases between the two germline ends. Germline V CDR1 and CDR2: KGHDR, SFDVKD. In DNA, the CDR3 is TGTGCCACCAGTGACCTTAGACTAGCAGATACGCAGTATTTT. Its protein is CATSDLRLADTQYF.

This clone occurred a few times. This sequence joins TRBV9 and TRBJ2-3; D is perhaps TRBD2 (6 bases). The CDR3 extends over 16 amino acids. Germline lookup yields CDR1 SGDLS and CDR2 YYNGEE. V was clipped by 0 bases and J by 7 bases, with 18 bases between them. The CDR3 nucleotides read TGTGCCAGCAGCGTAGGCCAACTAGCCGAATATAATACGCAGTATTTT. It specifies CASSVGQLAEYNTQYF.

This clone occurred a few times. This rearrangement joins TRBV7-2 to TRBJ2-2; tentatively, D is TRBD2 (5 bases). Germline loops: CDR1 SGHTA, CDR2 FQGNSA. The CDR3 is 13 amino acids. The germline V and J ends were trimmed by 3 bases and 6 bases, with 8 bases remaining between them. For the CDR3, the DNA is TGTGCCAGCAGCTTGCAGCGGTCCGGGGAGCTGTTTTTT. Translated: CASSLQRSGELFF. Combining the CDR3 with reference TRBV7-2 and TRBJ2-2 gives the whole variable domain GAGVSQSPSNKVTEKGKDVELRCDPISGHTALYWYRQSLGQGLEFLIYFQGNSAPDKSGLPSDRFSAERTGGSVSTLTIQRTQQEDSAVYLCASSLQRSGELFFGEGSRLTVL.

This chain connects TRBV7-9 to TRBJ1-2; TRBD1 matches at 10 bases. With V trimmed by 4 bases and J by 1 base, 9 bases remained unmatched. The CDR3 runs 17 residues. Germline values: CDR1 SEHNR, CDR2 FQNEAQ (reference sequence). CDR3 sequence: CASSSRTGGRVNYGYTF. DNA for the CDR3: TGTGCCAGCAGCTCCCGGACAGGGGGTCGAGTTAACTATGGCTACACCTTC.

The V and J genes are TRBV18 and TRBJ1-1; D call uncertain. The CDR3 covers 16 residues. Germline CDR1 and CDR2: KGHSH and LQKENI. V was trimmed by 2 bases and J by 7 bases, leaving 20 bases between them. The CDR3 DNA follows: TGTGCCAGCTCACCAATTTTCGGACGGGATTGGGGTGAAGCTTTCTTT. This sequence encodes CASSPIFGRDWGEAFF.

The chain uses TRBV5-6 and TRBJ1-5; TRBD1 might be the D (5 bases). Deletions cut 1 base from V and 4 bases from J, with 15 bases between. Germline CDR1 SGHDT, CDR2 YYEEEE. This CDR3 is built from 16 residues. In DNA form, the CDR3 reads TGTGCCAGCAGCTTGAGGGGCGCGAGTATTAATCAGCCCCAGCATTTT. Protein product: CASSLRGASINQPQHF.

As concerns this clone: One junction end disagrees with the germline gene, perhaps due to a read error. J is TRBJ2-3 and V is TRBV19; 10 positions match TRBD1. The CDR3 has 13 residues. The germline V gene encodes CDR1 LNHDA and CDR2 SQIVND (reference sequence). CDR3 coding DNA: TGTGCCAGTAGTAGGGACAGGGGAGATAAGCAGTATTTT. Translating gives CASSRDRGDKQYF.

The rearrangement uses TRBV10-3 and TRBJ2-3, with 9 nucleotides matching TRBD2. Trimming removed 6 bases from V and 3 bases from J; junction bases left unmatched: 7. Germline V gene sequence: CDR1 ENHRY, CDR2 SYGVKD. CDR3 size: 15 residues. This chain's CDR3 is CAIRAAGGQTDTQYF. CDR3 nucleotides: TGTGCCATCAGGGCGGCGGGGGGGCAGACAGATACGCAGTATTTT.

As to this clone: The sample carries other DNA sequences with the same CDR3. J is TRBJ1-1 and V is TRBV21-1. TRBV21-1 corresponds to a pseudogene. The CDR3 has 17 residues. This CDR3 is CASSELTTREGHTEAFF. In DNA form, the CDR3 reads TGTGCCAGCAGCGAACTGACAACCCGGGAGGGGCACACTGAAGCTTTCTTT.

The gene calls are TRBV18 and TRBJ2-2; the D gene is possibly TRBD2 (6 bases). The V and J ends lost 3 bases and 1 base respectively, with 9 bases between them. In germline, CDR1 is KGHSH, CDR2 LQKENI. The CDR3 runs to 15 residues. The CDR3 DNA reads as TGTGCCAGCTCACCCCCGGGGGTGAACACCGGGGAGCTGTTTTTT. Its protein product is CASSPPGVNTGELFF.

The V call is TRBV18, the J call TRBJ2-2; D is unclear. V lost 3 bases, J lost 7 bases, and 9 bases lay in between. The CDR3 has 13 amino acids. The germline gives CDR1 KGHSH, CDR2 LQKENI. Written as DNA, the CDR3 is TGTGCCAGCTCACCTAGGACGTTCGGGGAGCTGTTTTTT. It yields the protein CASSPRTFGELFF. Complete variable domain (other parts from reference TRBV18 and TRBJ2-2): NAGVMQNPRHLVRRRGQEARLRCSPMKGHSHVYWYRQLPEEGLKFMVYLQKENIIDESGMPKERFSAEFPKEGPSILRIQQVVRGDSAAYFCASSPRTFGELFFGEGSRLTVL.

This clone was seen a single time. The chain recombines TRBV9 with TRBJ2-5; 9 nucleotides match TRBD2. The CDR3 spans 15 residues. The V and J ends lost 0 bases and 5 bases, in that order; junction bases with no gene match: 5. Germline lookup yields CDR1 SGDLS and CDR2 YYNGEE. The CDR3 reads CASSVVGGGAETQYF. The CDR3 nucleotides are TGTGCCAGCAGCGTAGTGGGCGGGGGGGCGGAGACCCAGTACTTC.

The chain carries TRBV5-1 and TRBJ1-2, with D unclear. This CDR3 is 14 amino acids long. V was shortened by 4 bases and J by 2 bases, with 12 bases between the two germline ends. The germline CDR1 and CDR2 sequences are SGHRS and YFSETQ. The CDR3 reads CASSVTLGNYGYTF. DNA for the CDR3: TGCGCCAGCAGCGTGACTTTAGGGAACTATGGCTACACCTTC.

This clone was picked up a small number of times. The chain has TRBV7-2 and TRBJ1-6; 8 positions match TRBD1. J lost 10 bases, V lost 5 bases, and 10 bases had no gene match. The germline V gene has CDR1 SGHTA and CDR2 FQGNSA. The CDR3 has 15 amino acids. The CDR3 region is CASSEGGTGPSPLHF. The CDR3 DNA sequence: TGTGCCAGCAGCGAGGGGGGGACAGGCCCCTCACCCCTCCACTTT.

The chain employs TRBV25-1 and TRBJ1-1; 8 bases align to TRBD1. The CDR3 totals 14 residues. After removal of 6 bases from V and 5 bases from J, the junction contained 8 bases not matched to a gene. From germline, CDR1 is MGHDK and CDR2 SYGVNS. CDR3 sequence (DNA): TGTGCCAGCAGACGACAGGGGTGGGCGACTGAAGCTTTCTTT. Its translation is CASRRQGWATEAFF.

This clone came up a few times. This chain links TRBV18 with TRBJ1-1; tentative D call: TRBD1 (6 bases). V lost 6 bases to trimming and J lost 1 base, with 12 bases between them. The CDR3 is made up of 14 amino acids. Per the germline V gene, CDR1 is KGHSH and CDR2 is LQKENI. The DNA of the CDR3 is TGTGCCAGCTCGCCGGGACACAAGAACACTGAAGCTTTCTTT. Protein sequence: CASSPGHKNTEAFF.

The CDR3 coding sequence is TGTGCCAGCAGCTTATCGTCCGGGACCGCCTACGAGCAGTACTTC. Translated, it gives CASSLSSGTAYEQYF. V is TRBV7-3 and J is TRBJ2-7; tentatively, D is TRBD1 or TRBD2 (5 bases each). CDR3 length: 15 amino acids. V shed 2 bases and J shed 2 bases, with 13 bases lying between them. Germline V lookup: CDR1 SGHTA, CDR2 FQGTGA.

The V gene is TRBV2, the J gene TRBJ2-7; D remains unclear. The CDR3 sequence is 15 residues long. Germline values: CDR1 SNHLY, CDR2 FYNNEI. Trimming left V 6 bases short and J 0 bases short, with 15 bases between. CDR3 bases: TGTGCCAGCAGGGCCCCAAGGGATAGCTCCTACGAGCAGTACTTC. Amino acids: CASRAPRDSSYEQYF.

This rearrangement joins TRBV6-1 to TRBJ1-1, with 9 bases matching TRBD1. The V and J ends lost 1 base and 1 base, in that order; junction bases with no gene match: 1. Germline-derived CDR1 and CDR2 are MNHNS and SASEGT. The CDR3 covers 15 residues. CDR3 sequence (DNA): TGTGCCAGCAGTGAAGGACAGGGGGAGAACACTGAAGCTTTCTTT. Protein product: CASSEGQGENTEAFF.